This TCR beta chain is drawn from a study of shared clonotypes between healthy human individuals. Study-wide results and caveats: For naive CD4 cells, roughly 4.6% of clonotypes were shared across a handful of donors. Rarefaction showed that sequencing of sorted subsets was incomplete (despite large depth). A limitation of the genetic and exposure-history diversity represented arose from few donors.

Terminally differentiated effector memory CD45RA+ cells were excluded from the naive CD8 cells, which were CD45RO-negative and positively selected for CCR7. With regard to this clone: The antigen is unknown.

This CDR3 comprises 15 residues. Trimming cost V 2 bases and J 5 bases; bases outside gene matches: 6. The germline gives CDR1 MNHEY, CDR2 SMNVEV (reference sequence). Sequenced by immunoSEQ multiplex PCR; TCRdb stores in-frame clones only, minus some. The sample has about 2.1 million clones; approximately 92% are singletons. Sequenced sample: naive CD8+ T cells from PBMCs. This sequence joins TRBV27 and TRBJ2-7, with 10 bases matching TRBD1. This receptor was obtained from a man aged 18 to 35 in good health. Some clones in this sample may be carry-over from other donors' samples. CDR3 nucleotide sequence: TGTGCCAGCAGTTTAGTTGGGACAGGGGTCAACGAGCAGTACTTC. Protein product: CASSLVGTGVNEQYF.